A selection of T cell receptor beta chains follows, all from one sample in a study of cytomegalovirus exposure and HLA in healthy donors. Clones were sequenced by immunoSEQ multiplex PCR, and TCRdb holds only the in-frame ones, with some missing. The repertoire includes 120,000 or so clones, about four fifths of them detected once, and 1.8% sits in the top ten. Sequenced input: PBMCs. These TCRs come from a man in his late teens or twenties in good health and CMV-seronegative. CDR3s include the opening cysteine and the closing phenylalanine or tryptophan. D genes are given only for firm matches. A row's size may be missing; if present it is once, few, many or a size class.

v_call: TRBV6-1; d_call: .; clone_size: .; j_call: TRBJ1-2; cdr3_nt: TGTGCCAGCAGTGAGGTGCGGGGGGGCTACACCTTC; cdr3_aa: CASSEVRGGYTF
v_call: TRBV9; d_call: .; clone_size: .; j_call: TRBJ2-1; cdr3_nt: TGTGCCAGCAGCGTAGGAGTCCGGGTGACTAACAATGAGCAGTTCTTC; cdr3_aa: CASSVGVRVTNNEQFF
v_call: TRBV6-5; d_call: .; clone_size: .; j_call: TRBJ1-2; cdr3_nt: TGTGCCAGCACATCGTACAGGTCCCTTCAGCGTGGCTACACCTTC; cdr3_aa: CASTSYRSLQRGYTF
v_call: TRBV9; d_call: TRBD2; clone_size: .; j_call: TRBJ2-1; cdr3_nt: TGTGCCAGCAGCTCACTAGCGGGGACTTACAATGAGCAGTTCTTC; cdr3_aa: CASSSLAGTYNEQFF
v_call: TRBV7-7; d_call: .; clone_size: few; j_call: TRBJ1-3; cdr3_nt: TGTGCCAGCAGCTCCGGACAGCCCGGGAACACCATATATTTT; cdr3_aa: CASSSGQPGNTIYF
v_call: TRBV5-1; d_call: TRBD2; clone_size: .; j_call: TRBJ2-1; cdr3_nt: TGCGCCAGCAGCTTGTTTCTAGCGGTCCCAAGCTCCTACAATGAGCAGTTCTTC; cdr3_aa: CASSLFLAVPSSYNEQFF
v_call: TRBV5-8; d_call: .; clone_size: .; j_call: TRBJ1-1; cdr3_nt: TGTGCCAGCAGCTTGTTCCTCAGGGAGAACACTGAAGCTTTCTTT; cdr3_aa: CASSLFLRENTEAFF
v_call: TRBV11-1; d_call: .; clone_size: .; j_call: TRBJ1-3; cdr3_nt: TGTGCCAGCAGCTTGACACCGACCTCTGGAAACACCATATATTTT; cdr3_aa: CASSLTPTSGNTIYF
v_call: TRBV4-1; d_call: .; clone_size: .; j_call: TRBJ1-1; cdr3_nt: TGCGCCAGCAGCCAAGAAGGGGGATTCAACACTGAAGCTTTCTTT; cdr3_aa: CASSQEGGFNTEAFF
v_call: TRBV11-2; d_call: .; clone_size: .; j_call: TRBJ1-3; cdr3_nt: TGTGCCAGCAGCTCGATCACATCGGGAAACACCATATATTTT; cdr3_aa: CASSSITSGNTIYF
v_call: TRBV19; d_call: .; clone_size: .; j_call: TRBJ1-2; cdr3_nt: TGTGCCAGTAGGGTGCGGCAGGGCCTCGTGAATGGCTACACCTTC; cdr3_aa: CASRVRQGLVNGYTF
v_call: TRBV6-5; d_call: TRBD2; clone_size: .; j_call: TRBJ2-3; cdr3_nt: TGTGCCAGCAGTTACGGAGCGGGGGTGGATACGCAGTATTTT; cdr3_aa: CASSYGAGVDTQYF
v_call: TRBV27; d_call: .; clone_size: .; j_call: TRBJ2-1; cdr3_nt: TGTGCCAGCAGTTTAGAACTCGGCGGCTCCTACAATGAGCAGTTCTTC; cdr3_aa: CASSLELGGSYNEQFF
v_call: TRBV27; d_call: TRBD2; clone_size: .; j_call: TRBJ2-1; cdr3_nt: TGTGCCAGCGGTACTAGCGGGGGATACAATGAGCAGTTCTTC; cdr3_aa: CASGTSGGYNEQFF
v_call: TRBV15; d_call: TRBD2; clone_size: .; j_call: TRBJ2-2; cdr3_nt: TGTGCCACCAGCAGAGATACGCTAGCGGGGGGGCCCGGGGAGCTGTTTTTT; cdr3_aa: CATSRDTLAGGPGELFF
v_call: TRBV6-6; d_call: .; clone_size: .; j_call: TRBJ1-2; cdr3_nt: TGTGCCAGCAGTTACTCTATTCAGGGGTATGGCTACACCTTC; cdr3_aa: CASSYSIQGYGYTF
v_call: TRBV14; d_call: TRBD1; clone_size: .; j_call: TRBJ1-2; cdr3_nt: TGTGCCAGCAGCCAAGCGGGACAGGGGGTCTATGGCTACACCTTC; cdr3_aa: CASSQAGQGVYGYTF
v_call: TRBV5-1; d_call: .; clone_size: .; j_call: TRBJ1-1; cdr3_nt: TGCGCCAGCAGCCCAAGGGGGGGGCGAACGGCTGAAGCTTTCTTT; cdr3_aa: CASSPRGGRTAEAFF
v_call: TRBV9; d_call: .; clone_size: .; j_call: TRBJ1-2; cdr3_nt: TGTGCCAGCAGCGTAACCCCGGACAGAGACGATGGCTACACCTTC; cdr3_aa: CASSVTPDRDDGYTF
v_call: TRBV19; d_call: .; clone_size: .; j_call: TRBJ1-2; cdr3_nt: TGTGCCAGTAGTATAGACCACCAGGGAAGCTATGGCTACACCTTC; cdr3_aa: CASSIDHQGSYGYTF
v_call: TRBV7-9; d_call: .; clone_size: .; j_call: TRBJ2-3; cdr3_nt: TGTGCCAGCAGCTTAGTCGGCACAGATACGCAGTATTTT; cdr3_aa: CASSLVGTDTQYF
v_call: TRBV2; d_call: TRBD1; clone_size: .; j_call: TRBJ1-6; cdr3_nt: TGTGCCAGCAGTGATCCGGGACAGGGGGGTAGGGCACCCCTCCACTTT; cdr3_aa: CASSDPGQGGRAPLHF
v_call: TRBV2; d_call: TRBD2; clone_size: .; j_call: TRBJ2-7; cdr3_nt: TGTGCCAGCAGACCCCGAGCGGGGGGGGACTACGAGCAGTACTTC; cdr3_aa: CASRPRAGGDYEQYF
v_call: TRBV7-8; d_call: TRBD2; clone_size: .; j_call: TRBJ2-3; cdr3_nt: TGTGCCAGCAGCTTAGAGGGACTAGTGGGGCCAGATACGCAGTATTTT; cdr3_aa: CASSLEGLVGPDTQYF
v_call: TRBV19; d_call: TRBD1; clone_size: .; j_call: TRBJ1-1; cdr3_nt: TGTGCCAGTAGGGACAGGGCTTTTAACACTGAAGCTTTCTTT; cdr3_aa: CASRDRAFNTEAFF
v_call: TRBV7-6; d_call: TRBD1; clone_size: .; j_call: TRBJ2-7; cdr3_nt: TGTGCCAGCAGCCTTACAGGGGCCGAGCAGTACTTC; cdr3_aa: CASSLTGAEQYF
v_call: TRBV7-2; d_call: TRBD1; clone_size: .; j_call: TRBJ2-2; cdr3_nt: TGTGCCAGCAGCCCTAGAGGGACAGGGGCCTACGCGAACACCGGGGAGCTGTTTTTT; cdr3_aa: CASSPRGTGAYANTGELFF